Given below is one T cell receptor (beta chain) in context. Its antigen is currently unknown. TCRdb analysed the RACE reads with MiXCR anew, one entry per CDR3 protein. The data hold some 90,000 distinct CDR3 sequences, with about 9% observed a single time. Noted time point: pre-sensitization, week 0. Treatment here: therapeutic diphenylcyclopropenone sensitization with weekly scalp DPC. There are 15 residues in the CDR3. Germline CDR1 KGHSH, CDR2 LQKENI. V lost 3 bases and J 0 bases, leaving 12 bases between the germline ends. The data stem from a study of human T cells and chemical hapten exposure. In the study overall: Sensitization used 2% DPC on approximately 2 cm by approximately 2 cm upper inner arm skin. Women made up most patients, who had alopecia areata, totalis or universalis. Largely, small differences in pooled library volume made per-sample TCR yields vary.

Study-level findings and limits: DPC sensitization did not alter TCRs above 1 in 1000 frequency.

The rearrangement uses TRBV18 and TRBJ2-7; D may be TRBD1 or TRBD2 (5 bases each). The receptor was isolated from a man aged 40-49 years with alopecia areata. Some clones in this sample may be carry-over from other donors' samples. The specimen comprised whole blood, sampled in connection with sensitization to the hapten diphenylcyclopropenone (DPC). The CDR3 here is CASSPGTGSSYEQYV. In nucleotides, the CDR3 is TGTGCCAGCTCACCCGGGACGGGCAGCTCCTACGAGCAGTACGTC.